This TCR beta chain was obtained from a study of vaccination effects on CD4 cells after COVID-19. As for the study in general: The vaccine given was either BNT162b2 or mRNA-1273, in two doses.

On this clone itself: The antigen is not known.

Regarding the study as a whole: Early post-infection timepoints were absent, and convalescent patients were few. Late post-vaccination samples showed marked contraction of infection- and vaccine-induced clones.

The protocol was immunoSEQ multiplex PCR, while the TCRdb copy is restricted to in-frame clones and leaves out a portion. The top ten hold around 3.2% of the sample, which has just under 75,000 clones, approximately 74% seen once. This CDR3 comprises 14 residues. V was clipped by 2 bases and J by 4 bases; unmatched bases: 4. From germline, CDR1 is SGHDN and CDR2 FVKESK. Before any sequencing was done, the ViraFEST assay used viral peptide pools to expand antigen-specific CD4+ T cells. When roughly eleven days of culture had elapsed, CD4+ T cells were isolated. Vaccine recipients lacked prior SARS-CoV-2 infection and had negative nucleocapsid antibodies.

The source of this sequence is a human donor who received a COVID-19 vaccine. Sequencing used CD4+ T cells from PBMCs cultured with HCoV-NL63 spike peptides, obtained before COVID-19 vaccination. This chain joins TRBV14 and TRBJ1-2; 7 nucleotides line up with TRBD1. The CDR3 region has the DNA TGTGCCAGCAGCCAATATGGGACAGTCTATGGCTACACCTTC. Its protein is CASSQYGTVYGYTF.